One sample yielded the 14 T cell receptor beta chains listed below, sequenced in a study of spatial heterogeneity in lung cancer. TCRdb called the 5' RACE reads again in MiXCR, with one record for every CDR3 protein. The sample includes 35,000 to 50,000 distinct CDR3 sequences, around 3.1% seen only once; the top ten take roughly 35%. Documented time point: sample taken at primary tumor resection. Sequences were derived from normal lung tissue next to the tumor, sampled at surgery. The receptors were gathered from a male donor with early-stage non-small cell lung cancer.

This clonotype appeared many times. The chain's CDR3 is CASSSRRGGIYGADTQYF. CDR3 sequence (DNA): TGTGCCAGCAGCAGTAGGAGAGGGGGGATCTACGGGGCAGATACGCAGTATTTT. This rearrangement joins TRBV28 to TRBJ2-3; D may match TRBD1 or TRBD2 (6 bases each). Trimming left V 6 bases short and J 4 bases short, with 26 bases between. The CDR3 consists of 18 residues. The germline V gene encodes CDR1 MDHEN and CDR2 SYDVKM.

In regard to this clonotype: Possible read error: a much larger clone is one base away. This chain connects TRBV20-1 to TRBJ2-1, with TRBD2 as a possible D gene (5 bases). The germline CDR1 and CDR2 sequences are DFQATT and SNEGSKA (reference sequence). The CDR3 covers 16 residues. Trimming removed 3 bases at V and 0 bases at J, with 15 bases between. The CDR3 is CSASGNRGSSYNEQFF. CDR3 sequence (DNA): TGCAGTGCTAGCGGGAATAGAGGAAGCTCCTACAATGAGCAGTTCTTC.

This clonotype was recorded many times. The gene calls are TRBV12-3 or TRBV12-4 and TRBJ2-3, with 9 bases lining up with TRBD2. The trim removed 6 bases at V and 3 bases at J, leaving 7 bases unmatched. The CDR3 consists of 15 residues. The CDR3 DNA sequence: TGTGCCAGCAGGCCGCGGGGGGGCAGGACAGATACGCAGTATTTT. Protein sequence: CASRPRGGRTDTQYF.

This clonotype has only a few counts. The chain combines TRBV15 with TRBJ2-6; maybe TRBD2 (5 bases). CDR1 and CDR2 from the germline V gene are LNHNV and YYDKDF (reference sequence). V gave up 0 bases and J gave up 0 bases, with 15 bases separating them. The CDR3 loop spans 19 amino acids. CDR3 amino acids: CATSRDSGIPSSGANVLTF. The CDR3 nucleotides are TGTGCCACCAGCAGAGATTCGGGAATCCCTAGCTCTGGGGCCAACGTCCTGACTTTC.

This clonotype was counted many times. This rearrangement joins TRBV7-2 to TRBJ2-3, with 14 nucleotides matching TRBD2. The CDR3 sequence is 18 residues long. Germline-derived CDR1 and CDR2 are SGHTA and FQGNSA. Unmatched junction bases numbered 9, after V lost 5 bases and J lost 2 bases. CDR3 nucleotides: TGTGCCAGCAGCGCCGGACTAGCGGGAGGAGGGGTCACAGATACGCAGTATTTT. Amino acids: CASSAGLAGGGVTDTQYF.

The chain recombines TRBV7-3 with TRBJ2-1; 7 bases match TRBD2. This CDR3 is 16 amino acids long. Germline V CDR1 and CDR2: SGHTA, FQGTGA. Trimming cost V 5 bases and J 0 bases; bases outside gene matches: 7. CDR3 DNA sequence: TGTGCCAGCAGCCGGATCGGGGGGAGCTCCTACAATGAGCAGTTCTTC. The encoded protein is CASSRIGGSSYNEQFF.

This clonotype was detected ten times or more. The rearrangement joins TRBV28 to TRBJ2-5, with D unresolved. In germline, CDR1 is MDHEN, CDR2 SYDVKM. V shed 6 bases and J shed 4 bases, with 6 bases lying between them. CDR3 length equals 11 residues. The CDR3 bases are TGTGCCAGCAGCAGACGAGAGACCCAGTACTTC. Its protein product is CASSRRETQYF.

This clonotype appeared many times. This rearrangement joins TRBV4-3 to TRBJ1-6, with D unclear. This CDR3 contains 13 residues. Germline loops: CDR1 LGHNA, CDR2 YSLEER. V lost 3 bases and J 6 bases, leaving 6 bases between the germline ends. The CDR3 is CASSQMLNSPLHF. In nucleotides, the CDR3 is TGCGCCAGCAGCCAGATGCTTAATTCACCCCTCCACTTT.

This clonotype came up many times. This chain uses TRBV28 with TRBJ2-1, with D hard to call. Trimming shortened V by 5 bases and J by 0 bases, and 14 bases separated the two germline ends. This CDR3 is 16 amino acids long. Germline V gene sequence: CDR1 MDHEN, CDR2 SYDVKM. CDR3 protein: CASSSPSRSSYNEQFF. CDR3 in DNA: TGTGCCAGCAGTAGCCCAAGCCGGAGCTCCTACAATGAGCAGTTCTTC. The full variable domain, its missing parts supplied by reference TRBV28 and TRBJ2-1, is DVKVTQSSRYLVKRTGEKVFLECVQDMDHENMFWYRQDPGLGLRLIYFSYDVKMKEKGDIPEGYSVSREKKERFSLILESASTNQTSMYLCASSSPSRSSYNEQFFGPGTRLTVL.

This clonotype was recorded at least ten times. The V gene is TRBV12-3 or TRBV12-4, the J gene TRBJ2-3, with D hard to call. The CDR3 consists of 12 residues. Between the trimmed V and J ends, which lost 10 bases and 5 bases, there was a span of 13 bases. The CDR3, as DNA: TGTGCCACCGTAAGAACCTTAGATACGCAGTATTTT. Translating gives CATVRTLDTQYF.

The table lists this clonotype with many counts. The J gene is TRBJ2-5, the V gene TRBV28; no reliable D call. The CDR3 runs to 14 residues. V lost 7 bases to trimming and J lost 5 bases, with 17 bases between them. CDR1 MDHEN and CDR2 SYDVKM come from the germline V gene. DNA for the CDR3: TGTGCCAGCACTCCAGAAGGCCTTTGGGAGACCCAGTACTTC. Amino acids: CASTPEGLWETQYF.

This clonotype was counted at least ten times. V gene TRBV24-1 combines with J gene TRBJ2-1, with 12 bases identical to TRBD2. The CDR3 totals 15 residues. The V segment lost 4 bases and the J segment 9 bases; nucleotides outside the gene matches: 6. CDR1 KGHDR and CDR2 SFDVKD come from the germline V gene. CDR3 in amino acids: CATSDLTSGGTEQFF. In DNA form, the CDR3 reads TGTGCCACCAGTGACCTGACTAGCGGGGGAACTGAGCAGTTCTTC.

The rearrangement links TRBV6-5 to TRBJ2-4; the match to TRBD2 covers 10 bases. V dropped 6 bases and J dropped 6; count of bases not matched to a gene: 14. The CDR3 runs to 17 residues. Germline assignment: CDR1 MNHEY and CDR2 SVGAGI. DNA for the CDR3: TGTGCCAGCAGCCGACAGGGACCAAGCGGGGGGGGAAACATTCAGTACTTC. Its translation: CASSRQGPSGGGNIQYF.

This clonotype was counted at least ten times. This chain links TRBV5-1 with TRBJ1-3; a weak D match, TRBD1 (5 bases). Trimming shortened V by 0 bases and J by 2 bases, and 12 bases separated the two germline ends. The CDR3 runs 16 residues. Per the germline V gene, CDR1 is SGHRS and CDR2 is YFSETQ. In nucleotides, the CDR3 is TGCGCCAGCAGCTTGGGGTCAGGGCTCCCTGGAAACACCATATATTTT. Its translation: CASSLGSGLPGNTIYF.